This T cell receptor beta chain appears in the sequencing data of a study of breast tumors, draining lymph nodes, adjacent tissues. Each CDR3 protein gets one entry after TCRdb re-called the multiplex PCR reads with MiXCR. The data show about 13,000 distinct CDR3 sequences, roughly 57% seen once. This CDR3 is 12 amino acids long. Trimming removed 7 bases at V and 5 bases at J, with 12 bases between. The chain couples TRBV12-3 or TRBV12-4 to TRBJ2-7; D is ambiguous. The sample taken for sequencing was tumor-adjacent breast tissue. The receptor's source is a female donor with breast cancer. Some clones in this sample may be carry-over from other donors' samples. In DNA, the CDR3 is TGTGCCAGCACTCAAGGTGGCCACGAGCAGTACTTC. Residues: CASTQGGHEQYF.